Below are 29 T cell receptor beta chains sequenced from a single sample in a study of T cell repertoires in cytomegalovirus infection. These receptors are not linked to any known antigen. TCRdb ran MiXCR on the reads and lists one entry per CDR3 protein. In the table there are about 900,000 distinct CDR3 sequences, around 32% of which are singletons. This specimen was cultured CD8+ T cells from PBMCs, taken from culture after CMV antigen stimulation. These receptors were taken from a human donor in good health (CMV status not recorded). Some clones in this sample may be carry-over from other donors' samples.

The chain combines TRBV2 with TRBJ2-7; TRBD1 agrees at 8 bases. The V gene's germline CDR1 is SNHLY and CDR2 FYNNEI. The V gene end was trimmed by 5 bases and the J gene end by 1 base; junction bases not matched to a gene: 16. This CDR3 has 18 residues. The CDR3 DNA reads TGTGCCAGCAGTTCACCCGAGGCCCAGGGGGCGAGGTCCTACGAGCAGTACTTC. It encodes CASSSPEAQGARSYEQYF.

The CDR3 here is CASNESGEAFF. The CDR3, as DNA: TGTGCCAGCAACGAATCGGGTGAAGCTTTCTTT. The chain joins TRBV7-4 to TRBJ1-1; no reliable D call. Trimming left V 7 bases short and J 7 bases short, with 10 bases between. The CDR3 sequence is 11 residues long. Germline CDR1 is SGHVT and CDR2 is SQSDAQ.

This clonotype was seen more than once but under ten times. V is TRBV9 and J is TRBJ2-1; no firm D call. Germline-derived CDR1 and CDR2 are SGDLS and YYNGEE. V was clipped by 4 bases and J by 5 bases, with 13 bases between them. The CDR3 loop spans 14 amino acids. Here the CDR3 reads CASSPYAPNNEQFF. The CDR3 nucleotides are TGTGCCAGCAGCCCTTATGCACCTAACAATGAGCAGTTCTTC.

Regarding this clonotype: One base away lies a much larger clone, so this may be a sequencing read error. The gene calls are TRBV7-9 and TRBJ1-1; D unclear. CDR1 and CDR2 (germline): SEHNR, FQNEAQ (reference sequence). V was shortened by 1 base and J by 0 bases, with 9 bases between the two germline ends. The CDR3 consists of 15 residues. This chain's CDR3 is CASSLDVIMNTEAFF. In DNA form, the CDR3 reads TGTGCCAGCAGCTTAGACGTGATCATGAACACTGAAGCTTTCTTT.

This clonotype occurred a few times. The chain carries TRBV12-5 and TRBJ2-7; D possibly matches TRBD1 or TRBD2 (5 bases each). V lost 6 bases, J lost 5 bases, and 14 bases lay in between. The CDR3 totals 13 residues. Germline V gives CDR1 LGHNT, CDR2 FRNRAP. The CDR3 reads CASGPNRGNEQYF. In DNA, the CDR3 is TGTGCTAGTGGCCCAAATCGGGGCAACGAGCAGTACTTC.

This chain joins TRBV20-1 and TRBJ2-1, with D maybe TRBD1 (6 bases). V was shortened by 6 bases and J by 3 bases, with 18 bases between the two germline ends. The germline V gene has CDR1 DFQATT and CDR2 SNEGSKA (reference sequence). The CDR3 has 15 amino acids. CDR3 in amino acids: CSARNREMDYNEQFF. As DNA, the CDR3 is TGCAGTGCCCGCAACAGGGAGATGGACTACAATGAGCAGTTCTTC.

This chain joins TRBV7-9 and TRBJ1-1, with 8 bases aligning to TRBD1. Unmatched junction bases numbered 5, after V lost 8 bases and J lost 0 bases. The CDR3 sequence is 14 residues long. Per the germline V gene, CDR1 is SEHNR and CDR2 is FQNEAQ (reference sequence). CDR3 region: CASADRAMNTEAFF. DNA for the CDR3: TGTGCCAGCGCGGACAGGGCGATGAACACTGAAGCTTTCTTT.

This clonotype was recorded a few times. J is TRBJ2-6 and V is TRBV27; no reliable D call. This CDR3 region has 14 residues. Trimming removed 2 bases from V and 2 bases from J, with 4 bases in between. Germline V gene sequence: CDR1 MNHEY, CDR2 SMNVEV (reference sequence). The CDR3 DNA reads TGTGCCAGCAGTTTAAGCGCTGGGGCCAACGTCCTGACTTTC. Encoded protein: CASSLSAGANVLTF. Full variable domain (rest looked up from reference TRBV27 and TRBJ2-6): EAQVTQNPRYLITVTGKKLTVTCSQNMNHEYMSWYRQDPGLGLRQIYYSMNVEVTDKGDVPEGYKVSRKEKRNFPLILESPSPNQTSLYFCASSLSAGANVLTFGAGSRLTVL.

CDR3 coding DNA: TGTGCCAGCAGCCCCCGGTACCAGCTACATAACTATGGCTACACCTTC. Translated: CASSPRYQLHNYGYTF. The V and J genes are TRBV7-9 and TRBJ1-2; D unclear. Germline assignment: CDR1 SEHNR and CDR2 FQNEAQ (reference sequence). Between the trimmed V and J ends, which lost 5 bases and 1 base, there was a span of 17 bases. The CDR3 has 16 amino acids.

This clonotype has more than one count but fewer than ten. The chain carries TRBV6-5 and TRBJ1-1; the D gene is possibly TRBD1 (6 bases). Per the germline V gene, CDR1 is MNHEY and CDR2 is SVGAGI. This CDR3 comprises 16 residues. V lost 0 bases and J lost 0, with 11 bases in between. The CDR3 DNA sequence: TGTGCCAGCAGTTACTCGTTAGGACAGATGAACACTGAAGCTTTCTTT. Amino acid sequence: CASSYSLGQMNTEAFF.

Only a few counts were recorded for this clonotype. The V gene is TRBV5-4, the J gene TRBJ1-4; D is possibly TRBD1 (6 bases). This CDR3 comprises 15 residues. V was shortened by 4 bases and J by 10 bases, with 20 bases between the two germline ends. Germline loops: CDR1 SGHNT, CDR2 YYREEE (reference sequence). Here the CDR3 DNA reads TGTGCCAGCAGCACTGGGAACACCAGGGGTGGAAAACTGTTTTTT. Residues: CASSTGNTRGGKLFF.

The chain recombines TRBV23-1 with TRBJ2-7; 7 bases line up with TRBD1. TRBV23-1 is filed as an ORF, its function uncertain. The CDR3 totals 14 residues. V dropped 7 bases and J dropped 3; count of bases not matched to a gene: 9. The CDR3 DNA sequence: TGCGCCAGCACCCCAAGACAGGGATACTACGAGCAGTACGTC. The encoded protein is CASTPRQGYYEQYV.

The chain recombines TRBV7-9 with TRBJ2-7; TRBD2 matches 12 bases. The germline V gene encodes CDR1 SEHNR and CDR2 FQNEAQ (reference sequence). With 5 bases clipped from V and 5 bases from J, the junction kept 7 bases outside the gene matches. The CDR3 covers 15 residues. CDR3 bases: TGTGCCAGCAGCCTCCCGCTAGCGGGGGGGCACGAGCAGTACTTC. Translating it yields CASSLPLAGGHEQYF.

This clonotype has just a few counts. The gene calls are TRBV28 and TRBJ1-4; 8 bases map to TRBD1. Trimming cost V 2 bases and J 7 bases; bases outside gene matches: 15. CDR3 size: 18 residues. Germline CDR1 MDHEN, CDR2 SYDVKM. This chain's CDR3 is CASSLRATGALPGEKLFF. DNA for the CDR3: TGTGCCAGCAGTTTAAGGGCGACAGGGGCCCTACCTGGTGAAAAACTGTTTTTT.

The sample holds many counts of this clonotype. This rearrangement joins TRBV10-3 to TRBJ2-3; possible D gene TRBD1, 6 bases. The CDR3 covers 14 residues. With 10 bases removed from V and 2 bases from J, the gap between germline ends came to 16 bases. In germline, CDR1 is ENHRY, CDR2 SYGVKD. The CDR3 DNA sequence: TGTGCCACCGCCGAAGGGGGATACACAGATACGCAGTATTTT. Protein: CATAEGGYTDTQYF.

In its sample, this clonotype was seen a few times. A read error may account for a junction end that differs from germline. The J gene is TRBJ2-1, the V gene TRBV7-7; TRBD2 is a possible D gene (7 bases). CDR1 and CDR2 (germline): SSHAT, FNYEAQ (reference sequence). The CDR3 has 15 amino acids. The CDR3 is CASSLDLSGGTEQFF. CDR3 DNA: TGTGCTAGCAGCTTAGATCTCTCGGGGGGCACTGAGCAGTTCTTC.

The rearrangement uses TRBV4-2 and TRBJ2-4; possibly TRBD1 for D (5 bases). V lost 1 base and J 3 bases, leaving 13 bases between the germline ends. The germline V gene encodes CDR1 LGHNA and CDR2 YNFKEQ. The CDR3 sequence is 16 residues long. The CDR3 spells CASSQAPGFGKNIQYF. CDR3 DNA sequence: TGTGCCAGCAGCCAAGCCCCAGGGTTCGGCAAAAACATTCAGTACTTC.

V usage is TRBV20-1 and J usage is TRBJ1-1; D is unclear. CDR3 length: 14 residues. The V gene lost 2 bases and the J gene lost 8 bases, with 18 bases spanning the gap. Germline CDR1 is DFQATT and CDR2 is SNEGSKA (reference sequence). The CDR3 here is CSARMAGRGLEAFF. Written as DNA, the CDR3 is TGCAGTGCTAGAATGGCGGGCCGAGGTTTAGAAGCTTTCTTT.

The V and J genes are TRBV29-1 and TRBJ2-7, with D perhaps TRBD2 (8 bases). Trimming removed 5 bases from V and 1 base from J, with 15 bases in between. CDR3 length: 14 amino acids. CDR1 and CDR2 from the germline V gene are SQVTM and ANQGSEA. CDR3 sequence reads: CSVWDSGGSYEQYF. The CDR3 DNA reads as TGCAGCGTTTGGGACAGCGGGGGATCCTACGAGCAGTACTTC.

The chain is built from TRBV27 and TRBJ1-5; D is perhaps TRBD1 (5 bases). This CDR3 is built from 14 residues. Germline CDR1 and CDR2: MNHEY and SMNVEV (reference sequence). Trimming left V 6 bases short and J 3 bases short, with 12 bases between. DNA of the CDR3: TGTGCCAGCAGATTAGCAGGGCCCAATCAGCCCCAGCATTTT. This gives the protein CASRLAGPNQPQHF.

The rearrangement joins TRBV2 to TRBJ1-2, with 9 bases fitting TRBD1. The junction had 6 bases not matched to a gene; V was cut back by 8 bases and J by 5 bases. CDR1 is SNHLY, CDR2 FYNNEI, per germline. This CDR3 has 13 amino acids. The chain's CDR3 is CASPGQGRYGYTF. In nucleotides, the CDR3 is TGTGCCAGCCCTGGACAGGGGAGGTATGGCTACACCTTC.

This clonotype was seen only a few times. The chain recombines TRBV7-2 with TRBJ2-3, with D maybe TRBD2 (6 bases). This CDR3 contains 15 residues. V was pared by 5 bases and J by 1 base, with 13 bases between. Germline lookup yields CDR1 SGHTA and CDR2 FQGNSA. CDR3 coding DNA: TGTGCCAGCAGCGGGGAGGAGGTGCGCACAGATACGCAGTATTTT. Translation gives CASSGEEVRTDTQYF. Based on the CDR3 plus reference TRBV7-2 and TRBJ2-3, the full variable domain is GAGVSQSPSNKVTEKGKDVELRCDPISGHTALYWYRQSLGQGLEFLIYFQGNSAPDKSGLPSDRFSAERTGGSVSTLTIQRTQQEDSAVYLCASSGEEVRTDTQYFGPGTRLTVL.

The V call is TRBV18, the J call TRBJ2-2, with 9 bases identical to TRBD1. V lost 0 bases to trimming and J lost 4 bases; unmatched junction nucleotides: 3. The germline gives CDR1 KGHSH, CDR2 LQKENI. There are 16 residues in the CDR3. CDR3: CASSPPWTGVTGELFF. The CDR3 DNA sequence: TGTGCCAGCTCACCACCCTGGACAGGGGTCACCGGGGAGCTGTTTTTT.

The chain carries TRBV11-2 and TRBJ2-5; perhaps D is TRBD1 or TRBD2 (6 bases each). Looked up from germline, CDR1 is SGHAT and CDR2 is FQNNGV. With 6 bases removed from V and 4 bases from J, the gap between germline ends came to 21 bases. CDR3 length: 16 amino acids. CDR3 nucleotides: TGTGCCAGCAGGTCCTCTTCGGGGGAAGGGGGAGAGACCCAGTACTTC. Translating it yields CASRSSSGEGGETQYF.

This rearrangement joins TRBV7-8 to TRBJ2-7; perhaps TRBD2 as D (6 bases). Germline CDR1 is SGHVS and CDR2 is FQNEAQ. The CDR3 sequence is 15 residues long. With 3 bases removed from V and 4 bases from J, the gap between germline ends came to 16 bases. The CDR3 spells CASSLSTSRWYEQYV. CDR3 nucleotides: TGTGCCAGCAGCTTGAGTACTAGCCGATGGTACGAGCAGTACGTC.

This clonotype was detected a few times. Written as DNA, the CDR3 is TGTGCCAGCACTCGACATCTGAACACTGAAGCTTTCTTT. Its protein product is CASTRHLNTEAFF. This rearrangement joins TRBV6-6 to TRBJ1-1; D is uncertain. Per germline, CDR1 MNHNY and CDR2 SVGAGI (reference sequence). The V end lost 7 bases, the J end lost 0 bases, and 9 bases lay between the germline ends. The CDR3 extends over 13 amino acids.

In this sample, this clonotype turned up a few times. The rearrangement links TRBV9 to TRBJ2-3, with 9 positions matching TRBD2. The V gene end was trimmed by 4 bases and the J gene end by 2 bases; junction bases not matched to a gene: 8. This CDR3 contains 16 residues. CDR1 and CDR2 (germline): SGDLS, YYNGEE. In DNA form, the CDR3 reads TGTGCCAGCAGCATTCCTAGCGGGGAACACACAGATACGCAGTATTTT. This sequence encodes CASSIPSGEHTDTQYF.

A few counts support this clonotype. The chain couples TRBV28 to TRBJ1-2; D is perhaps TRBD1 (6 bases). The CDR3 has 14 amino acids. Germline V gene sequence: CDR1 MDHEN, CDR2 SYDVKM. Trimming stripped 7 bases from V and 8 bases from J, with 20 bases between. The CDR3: CASTSSAGALGYTF. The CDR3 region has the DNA TGTGCCAGCACCTCCTCCGCGGGGGCTCTGGGCTACACCTTC.

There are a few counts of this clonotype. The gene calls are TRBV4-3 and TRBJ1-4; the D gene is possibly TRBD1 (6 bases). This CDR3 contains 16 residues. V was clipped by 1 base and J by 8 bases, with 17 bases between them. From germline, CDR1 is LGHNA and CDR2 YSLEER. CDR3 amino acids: CASSQGSAGGGEKLFF. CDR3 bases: TGCGCCAGCAGCCAAGGTTCAGCGGGGGGCGGCGAAAAACTGTTTTTT.